This paragraph covers one T cell receptor (beta chain) sequence. The germline V gene has CDR1 MDHEN and CDR2 SYDVKM. The CDR3 length is 15 residues. The J segment lost 6 bases and the V segment lost 6 bases, leaving 11 bases of the junction unmatched. This sample is drawn from a study of blood T cell repertoires in COVID-19. Study background: COVID-19 samples collected from the United States, Italy and Spain covered acute and convalescent phases. PBMCs, B-cell-depleted T cells, or T cells were the source of the cDNA or gDNA that made up the material.

Authors' processing steps: Amplification from reference gene primers served as the basis for estimated nucleated cell counts. Clones were read by immunoSEQ multiplex PCR, and TCRdb kept only the in-frame ones, dropping some. The V and J calls and clone size are taken from that table; D and trimming were inferred from the DNA. This sample has 130,000 or so clones; 70% to 90% occur once, and the top ten carry around 8.2%. Sequencing was done on a sample of peripheral blood. The TCR sequence derives from a woman aged 55-70 years with acute or convalescent COVID-19. This chain joins TRBV28 and TRBJ2-1; 7 bases are a match to TRBD2. The CDR3 sequence: CASRLGRGSLNEQFF. DNA of the CDR3: TGTGCCAGCAGACTAGGGCGGGGGTCCCTCAATGAGCAGTTCTTC.